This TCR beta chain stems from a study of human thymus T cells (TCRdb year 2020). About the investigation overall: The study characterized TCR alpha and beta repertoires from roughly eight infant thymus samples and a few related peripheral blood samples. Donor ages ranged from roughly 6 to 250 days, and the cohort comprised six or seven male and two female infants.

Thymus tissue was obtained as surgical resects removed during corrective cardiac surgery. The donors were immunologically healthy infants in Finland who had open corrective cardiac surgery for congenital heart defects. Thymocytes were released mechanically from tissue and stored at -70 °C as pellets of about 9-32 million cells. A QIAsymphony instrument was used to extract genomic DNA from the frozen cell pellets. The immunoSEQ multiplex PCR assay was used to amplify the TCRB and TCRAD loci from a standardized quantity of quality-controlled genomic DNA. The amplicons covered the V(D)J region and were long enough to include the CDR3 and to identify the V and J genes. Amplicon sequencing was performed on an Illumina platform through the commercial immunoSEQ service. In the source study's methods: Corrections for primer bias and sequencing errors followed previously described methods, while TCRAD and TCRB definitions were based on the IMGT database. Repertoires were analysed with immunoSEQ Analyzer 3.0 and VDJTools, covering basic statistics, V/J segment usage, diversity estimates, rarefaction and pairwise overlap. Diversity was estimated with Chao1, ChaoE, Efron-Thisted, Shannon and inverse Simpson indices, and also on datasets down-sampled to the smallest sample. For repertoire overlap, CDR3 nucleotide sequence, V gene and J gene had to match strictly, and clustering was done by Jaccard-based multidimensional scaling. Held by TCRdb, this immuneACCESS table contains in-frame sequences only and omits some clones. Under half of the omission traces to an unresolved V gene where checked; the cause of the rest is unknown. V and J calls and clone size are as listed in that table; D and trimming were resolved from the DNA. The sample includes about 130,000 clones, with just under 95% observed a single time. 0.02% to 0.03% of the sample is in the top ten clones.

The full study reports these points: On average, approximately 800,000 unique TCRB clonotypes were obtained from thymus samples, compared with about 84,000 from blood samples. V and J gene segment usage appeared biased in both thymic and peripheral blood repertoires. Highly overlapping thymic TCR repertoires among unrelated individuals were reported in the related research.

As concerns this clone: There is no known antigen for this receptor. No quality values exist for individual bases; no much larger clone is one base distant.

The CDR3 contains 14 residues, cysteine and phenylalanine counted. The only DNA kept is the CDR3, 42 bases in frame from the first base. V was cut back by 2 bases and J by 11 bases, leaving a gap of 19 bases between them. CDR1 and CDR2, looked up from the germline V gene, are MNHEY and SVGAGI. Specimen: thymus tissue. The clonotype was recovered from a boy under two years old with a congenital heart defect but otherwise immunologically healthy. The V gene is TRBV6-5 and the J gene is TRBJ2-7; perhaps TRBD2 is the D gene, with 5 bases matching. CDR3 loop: CASSYLKTSGVEYF. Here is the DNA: TGTGCCAGCAGTTACCTGAAAACTAGTGGGGTAGAGTACTTC.